This T cell receptor (beta chain) was obtained from a study of blood T cell repertoires in COVID-19. Study details: PBMCs, B-cell-depleted T cells, or T cells were the source of the cDNA or gDNA that made up the material.

This clone was picked up one time. Germline V gene data show CDR1 as MRHNA and CDR2 as SNTAGT. Trimming cost V 2 bases and J 3 bases, with 23 bases left between them. This CDR3 is built from 18 residues. Clones were read by immunoSEQ multiplex PCR, and TCRdb kept only the in-frame ones, dropping some. The sample yields some 400,000 clones, about 90% seen once. This clonotype originated in a man in his late teens or twenties with active or convalescent COVID-19. The sequenced sample was peripheral blood. The V call is TRBV6-4, the J call TRBJ2-7, with D maybe TRBD1 (5 bases). CDR3 amino acids: CASSDQVPRDRIYYEQYF. CDR3 nucleotide sequence: TGTGCCAGCAGTGACCAGGTCCCCCGCGACAGAATCTACTACGAGCAGTACTTC.